This TCR beta chain was recovered during a study of blood T cell repertoires in COVID-19. Study information: COVID-19 samples from acute and convalescent phases originated in the United States, Italy and Spain. Sources were T cells, B-cell-depleted T cells, or PBMCs; the material itself was cDNA or gDNA.

In the original processing: It was from reference gene primer amplification that nucleated cell counts were estimated. This table comes from immunoSEQ multiplex PCR, and its TCRdb copy is limited to in-frame clones, with some not included. Clonal size and the V and J genes are those of that table, whereas D and trimming came from the DNA. The sample contains 65,000 to 75,000 clones, 82% of which appear only once. This CDR3 is built from 16 residues. The germline CDR1 and CDR2 sequences are WSHSY and SAAADI. Trimming shortened V by 3 bases and J by 2 bases, and 15 bases separated the two germline ends.

Sequenced: peripheral blood. The sequence was obtained from a woman aged 80 or older with acute or convalescent COVID-19. The chain recombines TRBV10-2 with TRBJ2-3; possibly TRBD2 for D (6 bases). This CDR3 reads CASSDWPSVTTDTQYF. CDR3 coding DNA: TGCGCCAGCAGTGATTGGCCTAGCGTTACCACAGATACGCAGTATTTT.